The 31 T cell receptor beta chains given below trace back to one sample, sequenced in a study of blood T cell repertoires in COVID-19. The protocol was immunoSEQ multiplex PCR, while the TCRdb copy is restricted to in-frame clones and leaves out a portion. The sample gives roughly 310,000 clones, about 88% of which show up once; about 2.4% is in the top ten. The sequenced sample consisted of PBMCs or T cells enriched from blood (not recorded which). These receptors were taken from a man aged 60-69 years who had recovered from COVID-19.

The chain has TRBV18 and TRBJ1-2; tentatively, D is TRBD1 (5 bases). V was shortened by 10 bases and J by 7 bases, with 13 bases between the two germline ends. This CDR3 has 11 amino acids. In germline, CDR1 is KGHSH, CDR2 LQKENI. For the CDR3, the DNA is TGTGCCACCCCGGATGGGGCTGGCTACACCTTC. Protein product: CATPDGAGYTF.

The chain joins TRBV7-9 to TRBJ1-6; possible D gene TRBD1, 6 bases. Germline CDR1 and CDR2: SEHNR and FQNEAQ (reference sequence). Trimming took off 5 bases at V and 0 bases at J, with 14 bases between the two ends. This CDR3 spans 17 amino acids. The CDR3 is CASSGDRTSSYNSPLHF. The CDR3 nucleotides read TGTGCCAGCAGCGGAGACAGGACGAGCTCCTATAATTCACCCCTCCACTTT.

V is TRBV18 and J is TRBJ1-5; 7 nucleotides agree with TRBD1. Germline V lookup: CDR1 KGHSH, CDR2 LQKENI. The CDR3 has 15 amino acids. The J segment lost 6 bases and the V segment lost 3 bases, leaving 8 bases of the junction unmatched. In nucleotides, the CDR3 is TGTGCCAGCTCACCTAAGACAGGGTCGGGTCAGCCCCAGCATTTT. Protein sequence: CASSPKTGSGQPQHF.

This rearrangement joins TRBV15 to TRBJ1-2; 7 nucleotides agree with TRBD1. The CDR3 is made up of 14 amino acids. Germline-derived CDR1 and CDR2 are LNHNV and YYDKDF (reference sequence). J was trimmed by 4 bases and V by 1 base; bases with no gene match: 3. Written as DNA, the CDR3 is TGTGCCACCAGCAGAGGACAGGGAATCTATGGCTACACCTTC. Protein sequence: CATSRGQGIYGYTF.

This sequence joins TRBV6-5 and TRBJ2-7; the D is unclear. Germline CDR1 and CDR2: MNHEY and SVGAGI. V shed 4 bases and J shed 0 bases, with 10 bases lying between them. The CDR3 extends over 14 amino acids. The CDR3 nucleotides read TGTGCCAGCAGTTGGGCGCTAAACTCCTACGAGCAGTACTTC. It encodes CASSWALNSYEQYF.

The genes are TRBV9 and TRBJ1-5; no definite D call. CDR3 length: 13 amino acids. V was shortened by 4 bases and J by 5 bases, with 10 bases between the two germline ends. The germline CDR1 and CDR2 sequences are SGDLS and YYNGEE. The CDR3 DNA reads as TGTGCCAGCAGCCCCGTTGCGGATCAGCCCCAGCATTTT. Translating gives CASSPVADQPQHF.

This clone was seen repeatedly, ten times or more. V is TRBV6-5 and J is TRBJ1-3, with D perhaps matching TRBD1 (6 bases). The CDR3 loop spans 14 amino acids. CDR1 is MNHEY, CDR2 SVGAGI, per germline. The germline V and J ends were trimmed by 6 bases and 0 bases, with 9 bases remaining between them. DNA for the CDR3: TGTGCCAGCAGAAAGGGACACTCTGGAAACACCATATATTTT. Protein: CASRKGHSGNTIYF.

This chain uses TRBV7-9 with TRBJ1-4; 7 bases agree with TRBD1. V trimming: 5 bases; J trimming: 8 bases; junction bases outside the gene matches: 2. The CDR3 loop spans 12 amino acids. Per germline, CDR1 SEHNR and CDR2 FQNEAQ (reference sequence). CDR3 sequence: CASSKDREKLFF. CDR3 sequence (DNA): TGTGCCAGCAGCAAGGACAGGGAAAAACTGTTTTTT.

V is TRBV6-5 and J is TRBJ1-1; D remains unclear. CDR1 MNHEY and CDR2 SVGAGI come from the germline V gene. V dropped 8 bases and J dropped 4 bases, with 20 bases sitting between them. The length of the CDR3 is 15 residues. This chain's CDR3 is CASSALPGGSTEAFF. DNA of the CDR3: TGTGCCAGCTCAGCCCTTCCGGGTGGGAGCACTGAAGCTTTCTTT.

The chain's CDR3 is CASNLLPGQGSNQPQHF. The DNA of the CDR3 is TGTGCCAGCAATCTACTACCGGGACAGGGGTCCAATCAGCCCCAGCATTTT. The genes are TRBV6-4 and TRBJ1-5; 10 bases are a match to TRBD1. The CDR3 has 17 residues. Germline assignment: CDR1 MRHNA and CDR2 SNTAGT. V lost 7 bases and J lost 3; bases outside the gene matches: 12.

This sequence joins TRBV24-1 and TRBJ2-1; TRBD2 might be the D (6 bases). This CDR3 is 15 amino acids long. V was pared by 3 bases and J by 7 bases, with 15 bases between. Germline lookup yields CDR1 KGHDR and CDR2 SFDVKD. The CDR3 sequence is CATSDPRLAYNEQFF. The DNA for the CDR3 is TGTGCCACCAGTGATCCCCGGCTAGCGTATAATGAGCAGTTCTTC.

The J gene is TRBJ1-6, the V gene TRBV12-3 or TRBV12-4; TRBD1 agrees at 7 bases. V trimming: 6 bases; J trimming: 7 bases; junction bases outside the gene matches: 3. The CDR3 extends over 13 amino acids. CDR3 protein: CASSGTANSPLHF. In nucleotides, the CDR3 is TGTGCCAGCAGCGGGACAGCGAATTCACCCCTCCACTTT.

J is TRBJ2-5 and V is TRBV4-2; 10 bases match TRBD2. Germline V gives CDR1 LGHNA, CDR2 YNFKEQ. The CDR3 totals 15 residues. V lost 0 bases and J lost 7; bases outside the gene matches: 5. This CDR3 reads CASSQDLAGERTQYF. CDR3 nucleotides: TGTGCCAGCAGCCAAGATCTAGCGGGGGAGCGGACCCAGTACTTC.

V and J are TRBV7-9 and TRBJ1-3; unclear D gene. Per germline, CDR1 SEHNR and CDR2 FQNEAQ (reference sequence). V lost 4 bases and J 4 bases, leaving 8 bases between the germline ends. This CDR3 region has 13 residues. CDR3 in amino acids: CASSSLSGNTIYF. The CDR3 coding sequence is TGTGCCAGCAGCTCCCTGTCCGGAAACACCATATATTTT.

The chain links TRBV19 to TRBJ1-4; the D is unclear. V gave up 6 bases and J gave up 7 bases, with 15 bases separating them. CDR1 and CDR2 (germline): LNHDA, SQIVND (reference sequence). The CDR3 spans 14 residues. CDR3 loop: CASSGLGRSEKLFF. The CDR3 coding sequence is TGTGCCAGTAGCGGATTAGGGAGGAGTGAAAAACTGTTTTTT. The full variable domain, its missing parts supplied by reference TRBV19 and TRBJ1-4, is DGGITQSPKYLFRKEGQNVTLSCEQNLNHDAMYWYRQDPGQGLRLIYYSQIVNDFQKGDIAEGYSVSREKKESFPLTVTSAQKNPTAFYLCASSGLGRSEKLFFGSGTQLSVL.

V is TRBV11-2 and J is TRBJ1-2, with 8 bases identical to TRBD1. Germline V gives CDR1 SGHAT, CDR2 FQNNGV. The V segment lost 5 bases and the J segment 4 bases; nucleotides outside the gene matches: 15. The CDR3 runs to 17 residues. The CDR3 region has the DNA TGTGCCAGCAGCGTGGACAGGGTTTTAAATACTGCCTATGGCTACACCTTC. Protein: CASSVDRVLNTAYGYTF.

The chain joins TRBV6-2 or TRBV6-3 to TRBJ1-2; D call uncertain. The ends were cut back, 5 bases at V and 7 bases at J, with 11 bases in the middle. This CDR3 spans 12 amino acids. The germline gives CDR1 MNHEY, CDR2 SVGEGT. CDR3 residues: CASSVYRAGYTF. In DNA form, the CDR3 reads TGTGCCAGCAGTGTCTACAGAGCTGGCTACACCTTC.

V gene TRBV3-1 (or the pseudogene TRBV3-2) combines with J gene TRBJ2-5; perhaps TRBD2 as D (6 bases). Germline V gene sequence: CDR1 LGHDT, CDR2 YNNKEL (reference sequence). CDR3 length equals 16 residues. V gave up 4 bases and J gave up 3 bases, with 18 bases separating them. The CDR3 region has the DNA TGTGCCAGCAGCCTATCTAAGACTTGGGGGGAAGAGACCCAGTACTTC. This encodes CASSLSKTWGEETQYF.

V gene TRBV7-9 combines with J gene TRBJ1-2; D possibly corresponds to TRBD1 (5 bases). V lost 1 base and J lost 5, with 14 bases in between. Germline values: CDR1 SEHNR, CDR2 FQNEAQ (reference sequence). This CDR3 is built from 15 residues. The CDR3 DNA follows: TGTGCCAGCAGCTTAGGTTCGACTCAGGGATATGGCTACACCTTC. Translation: CASSLGSTQGYGYTF.

The chain combines TRBV5-1 with TRBJ2-1, with 13 bases lining up with TRBD2. Germline loops: CDR1 SGHRS, CDR2 YFSETQ. Trimming removed 2 bases from V and 6 bases from J; junction bases left unmatched: 5. The CDR3 is made up of 16 amino acids. CDR3 DNA: TGCGCCAGCAGCTTACCTAGACTAGCGGGAGGCAATGAGCAGTTCTTC. Residues: CASSLPRLAGGNEQFF.

The chain joins TRBV5-1 to TRBJ1-1; 9 nucleotides agree with TRBD1. CDR3 length: 15 amino acids. V gave up 3 bases and J gave up 6 bases; unmatched junction bases: 9. Per germline, CDR1 SGHRS and CDR2 YFSETQ. CDR3 loop: CASSWETGGLAEAFF. The CDR3 nucleotides read TGCGCCAGCAGCTGGGAGACAGGGGGTCTCGCTGAAGCTTTCTTT.

The chain couples TRBV19 to TRBJ2-1, with 8 positions matching TRBD2. Per the germline V gene, CDR1 is LNHDA and CDR2 is SQIVND (reference sequence). Germline trimming cut 8 bases from V and 0 bases from J; bases unmatched to any gene: 12. The length of the CDR3 is 17 residues. The CDR3 spells CASSVAGLINSYNEQFF. CDR3 nucleotides: TGTGCCAGTTCTGTAGCGGGACTAATCAACTCCTACAATGAGCAGTTCTTC.

The V call is TRBV7-2, the J call TRBJ2-1; 7 bases are shared with TRBD1. This CDR3 region has 16 residues. Germline lookup yields CDR1 SGHTA and CDR2 FQGNSA. V was pared by 5 bases and J by 8 bases, with 15 bases of the junction left unmatched. CDR3 coding DNA: TGTGCCAGCAGCCCGCACCGAAGGGACAGAGCCTATGAGCAGTTCTTC. It encodes CASSPHRRDRAYEQFF.

The gene calls are TRBV5-6 and TRBJ1-2, with 10 bases identical to TRBD1. Germline CDR1 is SGHDT and CDR2 is YYEEEE. This CDR3 is 15 amino acids long. V shed 3 bases, J shed 3 bases, and the junction held 5 bases outside the gene matches. In DNA form, the CDR3 reads TGTGCCAGCAGCTCATGGGGGACAGGGGACTATGGCTACACCTTC. Its protein product is CASSSWGTGDYGYTF.

This clone appeared a few times. The rearrangement joins TRBV3-1 (or the pseudogene TRBV3-2) to TRBJ1-1; TRBD1 is a possible D gene (5 bases). The CDR3 has 14 amino acids. Germline loops: CDR1 LGHDT, CDR2 YNNKEL (reference sequence). The germline V and J ends were trimmed by 4 bases and 3 bases, with 12 bases remaining between them. Here the CDR3 DNA reads TGTGCCAGCAGCCCGGCTCGGGGGTACACTGAAGCTTTCTTT. Translated: CASSPARGYTEAFF.

Concerning this clone: Being one base from a much bigger clone, this may be a read error. In the same sample, other DNA sequences code for this CDR3. The chain is built from TRBV5-1 and TRBJ2-7; TRBD2 is a possible D gene (5 bases). The germline V gene has CDR1 SGHRS and CDR2 YFSETQ. The CDR3 sequence is 13 residues long. CDR3: CASSSPGFNEQYF. The CDR3 DNA sequence: TGCGCCAGCAGCTCCCCGGGATTCAACGAGCAGTACTTT.

The V gene is TRBV4-1, the J gene TRBJ2-5; 10 bases align to TRBD1. This CDR3 is 16 amino acids long. The junction had 8 bases not matched to a gene; V was cut back by 3 bases and J by 4 bases. Germline V lookup: CDR1 MGHRA, CDR2 YSYEKL. Written as DNA, the CDR3 is TGCGCCAGCAGCCAGGGGCCGGACAGGGGGGGAGAGACCCAGTACTTC. Protein sequence: CASSQGPDRGGETQYF.

The chain has TRBV29-1 and TRBJ2-1; 12 nucleotides match TRBD2. Germline V lookup: CDR1 SQVTM, CDR2 ANQGSEA. Unmatched junction bases numbered 5, after V lost 8 bases and J lost 9 bases. This CDR3 region has 12 residues. The CDR3 here is CSSRLAGAEQFF. The CDR3 nucleotides are TGCAGCTCGCGACTAGCGGGAGCTGAGCAGTTCTTC.

This chain uses TRBV6-5 with TRBJ1-2; unclear D gene. The CDR3 contains 14 residues. V was pared by 0 bases and J by 0 bases, with 5 bases between. Per the germline V gene, CDR1 is MNHEY and CDR2 is SVGAGI. Written as DNA, the CDR3 is TGTGCCAGCAGTTACTCCCATGCTAACTATGGCTACACCTTC. Its protein product is CASSYSHANYGYTF.

The chain combines TRBV5-4 with TRBJ2-1; TRBD1 matches 7 bases. The germline gives CDR1 SGHNT, CDR2 YYREEE (reference sequence). V trimming: 5 bases; J trimming: 5 bases; junction bases outside the gene matches: 7. The CDR3 is 14 residues long. The CDR3 nucleotides are TGTGCCAGCAGGGGGACAGCTACGGACAATGAGCAGTTCTTC. Translation gives CASRGTATDNEQFF.

The rearrangement uses TRBV4-1 and TRBJ1-1; 9 bases map to TRBD1. The CDR3 is 16 amino acids. V lost 1 base, J lost 4 bases, and 7 bases stayed unmatched. Germline loops: CDR1 MGHRA, CDR2 YSYEKL. The CDR3 region is CASSQGPGQGFTEAFF. CDR3 in DNA: TGCGCCAGCAGCCAAGGACCAGGACAGGGGTTCACTGAAGCTTTCTTT.